The rows below give T cell receptor beta chains drawn from one sample of a study of a mutant IDH1 vaccine in newly diagnosed glioma. Their target antigens are unknown. Method: immunoSEQ multiplex PCR; TCRdb's copy keeps in-frame clones and lacks some. The sample includes about 27,000 clones, around four fifths seen only once; the top ten take around 7.2%. Specimen: PBMCs, collected from a glioma patient whose treatment included an IDH1 peptide vaccine. The receptors here all came from a man aged 35-49 years with glioma. Some clones in this sample may be carry-over from other donors' samples. Both conserved end residues are trimmed from each CDR3. Each record gives: V gene, clone size, J gene, CDR3 protein. Not every row has a clone size; where given, it reads once, few, many or a size class.

TRBV27	.	TRBJ2-1	ASRVIVDNEQF
TRBV7-2	.	TRBJ1-2	ASSRLRQGAHGYT
TRBV10-3	.	TRBJ1-1	AISGDSQNTEAF
TRBV19	.	TRBJ2-5	ASSITGGLVAQY
TRBV5-6	.	TRBJ2-3	ASSPRGGSTDTQY
TRBV6-6	.	TRBJ1-1	ASSYSGDSQTEAF
TRBV6-5	.	TRBJ1-1	ASSLRGTEAF
TRBV5-6	.	TRBJ2-6	ASSFTGANVLT
TRBV7-2	.	TRBJ2-3	ASRLRDWSEDTQY
TRBV7-6	.	TRBJ2-3	ASSQVLAAQY
TRBV30	medium-sized	TRBJ1-5	ACDEVGNQPQH
TRBV19	once	TRBJ1-2	ASSRQGPYGYT
TRBV14	.	.	ASSQGTLGYEQY
TRBV9	.	TRBJ2-5	ASSVGTVQETQY
TRBV19	.	TRBJ2-7	ASSINVGGYEQY
TRBV6-5	few	TRBJ2-7	ASSLISGGEQY
TRBV19	.	TRBJ1-5	ASSKGGGYSNQPQH
TRBV7-9	.	TRBJ2-1	ASSSDGSSYNEQF
TRBV5-1	.	TRBJ1-4	ASSFLDSQNEKLF
TRBV6-5	.	TRBJ2-7	ASMGPYEQY
TRBV18	.	TRBJ2-5	ASSPTQETQY
TRBV30	.	TRBJ2-1	AWRRTGKQF
TRBV7-9	.	TRBJ2-7	ASSTRASGGQY